This record looks at one T cell receptor beta chain sequence and its context. The V gene end was trimmed by 4 bases and the J gene end by 12 bases; junction bases not matched to a gene: 11. Germline CDR1 SGHDN, CDR2 FVKESK. CDR3 size: 15 residues. Authors' methods: The authors estimated nucleated cell counts from reference gene primer amplification. The protocol was immunoSEQ multiplex PCR, while the TCRdb copy is restricted to in-frame clones and leaves out a portion. That table is the source of V, J and clone size, and D and trimming were worked out from the DNA. The sample carries roughly 120,000 clones, more than 60% recorded once. This record comes from a study of blood T cell repertoires in COVID-19. Study-level information: Samples of COVID-19 (acute and convalescent) were obtained from the United States, Italy and Spain. The cDNA or gDNA used as material had been derived from T cells, B-cell-depleted T cells, or PBMCs.

Sequencing was performed on peripheral blood. J is TRBJ2-1 and V is TRBV14; TRBD2 aligns across 11 bases. The receptor was derived from a man aged 45-60 years with acute or convalescent COVID-19. The CDR3 DNA reads as TGTGCCAGCAGCCCACTAGCGGGGGATTCAGTGAGGCAGTTCTTC. Protein sequence: CASSPLAGDSVRQFF. Using reference TRBV14 and TRBJ2-1 for the parts outside the CDR3, the full variable domain is EAGVTQFPSHSVIEKGQTVTLRCDPISGHDNLYWYRRVMGKEIKFLLHFVKESKQDESGMPNNRFLAERTGGTYSTLKVQPAELEDSGVYFCASSPLAGDSVRQFFGPGTRLTVL.